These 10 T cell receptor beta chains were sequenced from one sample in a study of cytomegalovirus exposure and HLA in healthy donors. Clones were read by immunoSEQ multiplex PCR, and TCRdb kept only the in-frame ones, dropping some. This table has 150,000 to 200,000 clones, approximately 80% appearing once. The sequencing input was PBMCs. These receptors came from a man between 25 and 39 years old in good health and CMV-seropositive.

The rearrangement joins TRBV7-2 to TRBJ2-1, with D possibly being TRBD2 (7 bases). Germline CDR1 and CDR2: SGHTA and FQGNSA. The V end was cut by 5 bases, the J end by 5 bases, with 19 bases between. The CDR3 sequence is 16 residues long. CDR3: CASSPRGAGAHNEQFF. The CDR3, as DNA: TGTGCCAGCAGCCCCCGGGGCGCGGGGGCCCACAATGAGCAGTTCTTC.

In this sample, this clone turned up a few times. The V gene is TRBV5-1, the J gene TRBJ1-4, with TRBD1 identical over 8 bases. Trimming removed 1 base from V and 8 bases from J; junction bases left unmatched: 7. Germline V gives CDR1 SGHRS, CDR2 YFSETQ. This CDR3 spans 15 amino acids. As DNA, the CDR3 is TGCGCCAGCAGCTTGAGGTCCGGACAGGGCGAAAAACTGTTTTTT. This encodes CASSLRSGQGEKLFF.

The CDR3 region has the DNA TGTGCCAGCAGTTACGGGCGGGATTCACCCCTCCACTTT. Its protein product is CASSYGRDSPLHF. The rearrangement uses TRBV6-5 and TRBJ1-6; D is undetermined. The CDR3 has 13 residues. The V end was cut by 2 bases, the J end by 8 bases, with 7 bases between. Germline V gene data show CDR1 as MNHEY and CDR2 as SVGAGI.

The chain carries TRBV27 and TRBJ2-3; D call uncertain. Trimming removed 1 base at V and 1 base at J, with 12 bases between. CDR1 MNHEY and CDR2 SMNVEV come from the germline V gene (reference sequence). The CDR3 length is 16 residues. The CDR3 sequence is CASSLYSDQGTDTQYF. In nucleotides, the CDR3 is TGTGCCAGCAGTTTATACAGTGATCAGGGCACAGATACGCAGTATTTT.

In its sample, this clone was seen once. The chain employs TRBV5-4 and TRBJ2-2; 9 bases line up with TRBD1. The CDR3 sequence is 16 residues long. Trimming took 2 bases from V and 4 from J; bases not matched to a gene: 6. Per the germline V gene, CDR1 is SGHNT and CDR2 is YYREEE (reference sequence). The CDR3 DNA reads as TGTGCCAGCAGCTTCACAGGGGGCGCAGGCACCGGGGAGCTGTTTTTT. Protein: CASSFTGGAGTGELFF.

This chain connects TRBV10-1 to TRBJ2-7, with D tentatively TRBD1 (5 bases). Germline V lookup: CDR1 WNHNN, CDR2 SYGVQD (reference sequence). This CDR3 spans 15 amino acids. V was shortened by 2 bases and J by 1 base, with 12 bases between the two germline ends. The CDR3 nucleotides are TGCGCCAGCAGTGAGGCAGGGTCGCTATCCTACGAGCAGTACTTC. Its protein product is CASSEAGSLSYEQYF.

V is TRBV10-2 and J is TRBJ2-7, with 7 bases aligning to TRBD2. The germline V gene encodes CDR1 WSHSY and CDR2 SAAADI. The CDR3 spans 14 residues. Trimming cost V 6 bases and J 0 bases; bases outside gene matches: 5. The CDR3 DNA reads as TGCGCCAGCAGGGCGGGGGTCAGCTCCTACGAGCAGTACTTC. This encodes CASRAGVSSYEQYF.

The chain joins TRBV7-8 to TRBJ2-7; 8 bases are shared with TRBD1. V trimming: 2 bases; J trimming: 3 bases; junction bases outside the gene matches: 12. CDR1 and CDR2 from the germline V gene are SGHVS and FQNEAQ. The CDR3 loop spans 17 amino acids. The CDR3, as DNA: TGTGCCAGCAGCTTACCATTACAGGGGGTTGTTTTCTACGAGCAGTACTTC. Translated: CASSLPLQGVVFYEQYF.

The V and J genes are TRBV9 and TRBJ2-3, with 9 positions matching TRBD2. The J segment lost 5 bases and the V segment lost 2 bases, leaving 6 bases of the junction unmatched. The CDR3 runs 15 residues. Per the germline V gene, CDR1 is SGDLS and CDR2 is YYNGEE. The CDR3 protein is CASSVVAGALDTQYF. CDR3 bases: TGTGCCAGCAGCGTCGTAGCGGGGGCCTTAGATACGCAGTATTTT.

The CDR3 DNA sequence: TGCGCCAGCAGCTCTCAGACCGGGACAGGGTACAATGAGCAGTTCTTC. This sequence encodes CASSSQTGTGYNEQFF. This chain uses TRBV4-1 with TRBJ2-1, with TRBD1 matching over 9 bases. Germline V gene lookup returns CDR1 MGHRA and CDR2 YSYEKL. V dropped 5 bases and J dropped 4; count of bases not matched to a gene: 9. CDR3 length: 16 amino acids.